This T cell receptor beta chain was obtained from a study of cytomegalovirus exposure and HLA in healthy donors. Study-wide context: The Caucasian-associated ancestry cluster contained more than 75% of the 398 genotyped donors. General study points: Some V segments could not be told apart, so they were left out, TRBV6-2 and TRBV6-3 among them.

The donors, nominally healthy at sampling, likely had unrecorded immune exposures. PCR amplification relied on 60 Vbeta primers (plus 13 Jbeta primers). The method was immunoSEQ multiplex PCR; TCRdb's version includes in-frame clones alone and lacks a portion of them. The sample contains 95,000 to 100,000 clones, approximately 85% of which appear only once. A note on this clone: Its antigen is not identified.

The CDR3 consists of 18 residues. Germline values: CDR1 MNHNS, CDR2 SASEGT. V shed 3 bases, J shed 1 base, and the junction held 8 bases outside the gene matches. The V and J genes are TRBV6-1 and TRBJ2-4, with 11 bases fitting TRBD2. The source is a man aged 25-45 years in good health and CMV-seronegative. Sequencing input: PBMCs. The CDR3 DNA reads TGTGCCAGCAGTGAGTCTAGCGGGGGGTTTGGGGCCAAAAACATTCAGTACTTC. This translates into CASSESSGGFGAKNIQYF.